This paragraph reports one T cell receptor beta chain. Its antigen specificity is not known. Base qualities are missing; no much larger clone stands one base away. The data belong to a study of CD8 T cells in Susac syndrome (dated by TCRdb to between 2018 and 2020). Turning to the overall study: Whether CD8+ T cell activation and differentiation in Susac syndrome was antigen driven was tested using repertoire sequencing.

Peripheral blood CD8+ and CD4+ T cells from healthy donors, Susac syndrome patients and multiple sclerosis patients were profiled by high-throughput TCR beta sequencing. Healthy donors were age- and sex-matched controls. CD8+ TEMRA cells were enriched by FACS, while bulk CD8+ and CD4+ T cells were purified by magnetic negative isolation. Blood was drawn into EDTA tubes, processed within 24 hours, and PBMCs were isolated by density gradient centrifugation. PBMCs intended for TCR sequencing were cryopreserved in liquid nitrogen and thawed later in a water bath at 37 degrees C. A purity of at least 90% was achieved for sorted or isolated CD4+, CD8+ and CD8+ TEMRA cells. RNA was extracted with the RNeasy kit and roughly 0.45 to 1 ug was reverse transcribed using random hexamers. The immunoSEQ multiplex PCR assay, which covers 54 Vbeta and 13 Jbeta segments, was used to amplify TCR beta CDR3 regions. To correct PCR amplification bias, a synthetic template baseline was used for both primer optimization and computational correction. In the paper's pipeline: Only productive sequences were kept, with reads annotated to V, D and J genes according to IMGT and analyzed in immunoSEQ Analyzer. Clonality was computed as one minus Shannon entropy normalized by log2 of the number of productive unique sequences. For each patient and control, public and private clones were evaluated among the 100 most prevalent clones. Clones were defined as Susac-specific when absent from the healthy and MS cohorts, from fewer than 1,200 published viral clones and from other ImmuneACCESS disease sequences. TCRdb reworked the public reads: Q25 trimming with fastp, MiXCR clone assembly, productive beta chains retained. Each CDR3 protein appears once, grouped with its most common genes and DNA. The V and J calls, along with clone size, are taken from TCRdb and not from the paper's own processing. The sample contains about 210,000 distinct CDR3 sequences, 95% of them found a single time. Clones ranked in the top ten supply approximately 0.094% of the sample.

The CDR3 numbers 12 residues from cysteine through phenylalanine. Solely the CDR3 DNA is kept, with 36 bases framed from the first base. As encoded in the germline V gene, CDR1 is MNHEY while CDR2 is SVGAGI. For this chain, trimming is 8 bases at the V end and 5 bases at the J end, and the number of junction bases without a gene match is 6. The research as a whole found: The number of individuals in the TCR sequencing and HLA analysis was acknowledged as relatively small.

Recombination connected TRBV6-5 to TRBJ2-7; TRBD2 lines up with 7 middle nucleotides. The sample taken for sequencing was CD4+ T cells from PBMCs. This receptor was identified in a human donor in good health. The CDR3 region has the sequence CASRGRVHEQYF. The nucleotide sequence is TGTGCCAGCCGGGGGAGGGTCCACGAGCAGTACTTC.